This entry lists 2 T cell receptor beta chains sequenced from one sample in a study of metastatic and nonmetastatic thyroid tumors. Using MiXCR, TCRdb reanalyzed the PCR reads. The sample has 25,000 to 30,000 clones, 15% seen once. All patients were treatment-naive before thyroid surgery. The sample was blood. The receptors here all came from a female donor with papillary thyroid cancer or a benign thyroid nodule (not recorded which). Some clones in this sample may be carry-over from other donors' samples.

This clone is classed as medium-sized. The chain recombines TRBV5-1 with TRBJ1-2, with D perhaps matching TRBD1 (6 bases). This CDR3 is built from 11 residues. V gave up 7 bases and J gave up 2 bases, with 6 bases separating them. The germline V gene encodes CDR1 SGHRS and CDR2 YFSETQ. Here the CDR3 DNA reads TGCGCCAGCGGGACAAACTATGGCTACACCTTC. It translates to CASGTNYGYTF.

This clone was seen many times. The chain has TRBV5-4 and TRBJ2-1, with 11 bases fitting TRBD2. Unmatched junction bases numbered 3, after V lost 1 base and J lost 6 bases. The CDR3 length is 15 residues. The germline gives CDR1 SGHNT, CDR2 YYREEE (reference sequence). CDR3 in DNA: TGTGCCAGCAGCTTGCGACTAGCGGGAATCAATGAGCAGTTCTTC. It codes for CASSLRLAGINEQFF.